The 19 T cell receptor beta chains below come from one sample, sequenced in a study of cytomegalovirus exposure and HLA in healthy donors. Profiling relied on immunoSEQ multiplex PCR, and the TCRdb table lists in-frame clones only, not all of them. In the table there are about 130,000 clones, around 94% of which are singletons. The sequenced material came from PBMCs. The source is a young woman in good health and CMV-seronegative.

This chain joins TRBV5-1 and TRBJ1-1; TRBD1 is a possible D gene (6 bases). Germline loops: CDR1 SGHRS, CDR2 YFSETQ. The V and J ends lost 4 bases and 3 bases respectively, with 7 bases between them. The CDR3 spans 12 residues. The CDR3 here is CASSTGYTEAFF. In DNA, the CDR3 is TGCGCCAGCAGCACAGGGTACACTGAAGCTTTCTTT.

This sequence joins TRBV9 and TRBJ2-7; 10 nucleotides agree with TRBD1. V was pared by 0 bases and J by 6 bases, with 6 bases of the junction left unmatched. Per the germline V gene, CDR1 is SGDLS and CDR2 is YYNGEE. The CDR3 covers 15 residues. The chain's CDR3 is CASSVGDRGPFEQYF. The CDR3 DNA is TGTGCCAGCAGCGTAGGGGACAGGGGACCCTTCGAGCAGTACTTC.

This clone was found once. The V and J genes are TRBV6-6 and TRBJ2-5; TRBD1 agrees at 7 bases. Germline values: CDR1 MNHNY, CDR2 SVGAGI (reference sequence). The CDR3 totals 14 residues. The J segment lost 2 bases and the V segment lost 7 bases, leaving 7 bases of the junction unmatched. CDR3 residues: CASNDRAIQETQYF. In DNA form, the CDR3 reads TGTGCCAGCAACGACAGGGCAATACAAGAGACCCAGTACTTC.

The V and J genes are TRBV7-3 and TRBJ2-5; TRBD1 aligns across 7 bases. The CDR3 is made up of 13 amino acids. Trimming took 5 bases from V and 3 from J; bases not matched to a gene: 3. The germline CDR1 and CDR2 sequences are SGHTA and FQGTGA. CDR3 coding DNA: TGTGCCAGCAGCCATGACAGGGAAGAGACCCAGTACTTC. Protein: CASSHDREETQYF.

V usage is TRBV2 and J usage is TRBJ2-7; possible D gene TRBD2, 6 bases. Germline loops: CDR1 SNHLY, CDR2 FYNNEI. The germline V and J ends were trimmed by 5 bases and 2 bases, with 16 bases remaining between them. The CDR3 is 15 residues long. CDR3: CASSLRDAQAYEQYF. Written as DNA, the CDR3 is TGTGCCAGCAGTCTGCGGGACGCTCAAGCCTACGAGCAGTACTTC.

CDR3 amino acids: CASSFRQGGYGYTF. CDR3 bases: TGCGCCAGCAGCTTCCGACAGGGGGGGTATGGCTACACCTTC. The chain uses TRBV5-1 and TRBJ1-2; 9 bases fit TRBD1. The V and J ends lost 2 bases and 5 bases, in that order; junction bases with no gene match: 4. The germline gives CDR1 SGHRS, CDR2 YFSETQ. CDR3 size: 14 residues.

The V gene is TRBV5-4, the J gene TRBJ2-7; no firm D call. This CDR3 has 12 residues. Germline lookup yields CDR1 SGHNT and CDR2 YYREEE (reference sequence). V gave up 0 bases and J gave up 7 bases, with 8 bases separating them. The CDR3 bases are TGTGCCAGCAGCTTGGCCGACGGGGAGCAGTACTTC. It is translated as CASSLADGEQYF.

This clone appeared once. The chain carries TRBV18 and TRBJ1-1, with 9 bases lining up with TRBD1. V shed 7 bases and J 5 bases; nucleotides not matched to a gene: 8. Per the germline V gene, CDR1 is KGHSH and CDR2 is LQKENI. This CDR3 region has 14 residues. The CDR3 nucleotides are TGTGCCAGCTTTTCCCGGGACAGGGAAACTGAAGCTTTCTTT. This translates into CASFSRDRETEAFF. Complete variable domain (other parts from reference TRBV18 and TRBJ1-1): NAGVMQNPRHLVRRRGQEARLRCSPMKGHSHVYWYRQLPEEGLKFMVYLQKENIIDESGMPKERFSAEFPKEGPSILRIQQVVRGDSAAYFCASFSRDRETEAFFGQGTRLTVV.

The V call is TRBV4-2, the J call TRBJ1-2; D perhaps matches TRBD1 (5 bases). V was pared by 0 bases and J by 4 bases, with 9 bases between. This CDR3 contains 14 residues. From germline, CDR1 is LGHNA and CDR2 YNFKEQ. The CDR3 DNA sequence: TGTGCCAGCAGCCAAGAGGGCAGGGCCTATGGCTACACCTTC. Protein sequence: CASSQEGRAYGYTF.

V and J are TRBV6-5 and TRBJ1-5; the D gene is possibly TRBD1 (5 bases). CDR3 length: 14 residues. V dropped 6 bases and J dropped 0 bases, with 9 bases sitting between them. Germline V gene lookup returns CDR1 MNHEY and CDR2 SVGAGI. CDR3 bases: TGTGCCAGCAGCAGGGATTATAGCAATCAGCCCCAGCATTTT. Protein product: CASSRDYSNQPQHF.

This rearrangement joins TRBV9 to TRBJ2-1; no clear D gene. The CDR3 spans 11 residues. Germline V CDR1 and CDR2: SGDLS, YYNGEE. V was pared by 0 bases and J by 15 bases, with 10 bases between. The CDR3 nucleotides are TGTGCCAGCAGCGTAGTTAGCCGGCCGTTCTTC. It yields the protein CASSVVSRPFF.

In nucleotides, the CDR3 is TGCGCCAGCAGCCTCAGACTAGCGGGGGGTAGAGAGACCCAGTACTTC. Translation: CASSLRLAGGRETQYF. The rearrangement joins TRBV5-1 to TRBJ2-5, with 13 bases that match TRBD2. The length of the CDR3 is 16 residues. V gave up 4 bases and J gave up 4 bases; unmatched junction bases: 7. From germline, CDR1 is SGHRS and CDR2 YFSETQ.

V is TRBV9 and J is TRBJ2-5; TRBD1 matches at 8 bases. J gave up 5 bases and V 4 bases, and 7 bases lay outside the gene matches. Per the germline V gene, CDR1 is SGDLS and CDR2 is YYNGEE. This CDR3 spans 14 amino acids. The CDR3 protein is CASSSYRGAETQYF. The CDR3 nucleotides read TGTGCCAGCAGCTCGTACAGGGGGGCTGAGACCCAGTACTTC.

The chain recombines TRBV27 with TRBJ1-6, with a weak D call TRBD1 (5 bases). CDR3 length: 16 residues. Germline CDR1 is MNHEY and CDR2 is SMNVEV (reference sequence). V dropped 3 bases and J dropped 4 bases, with 13 bases sitting between them. The CDR3 DNA reads TGTGCCAGCAGTTTTGGGGGGAATCCGTATAATTCACCCCTCCACTTT. Protein product: CASSFGGNPYNSPLHF.

J is TRBJ1-1 and V is TRBV11-2, with unresolved D. Trimming left V 1 base short and J 4 bases short, with 10 bases between. This CDR3 has 14 amino acids. The germline V gene encodes CDR1 SGHAT and CDR2 FQNNGV. The CDR3 is CASSLGSSGTEAFF. The DNA of the CDR3 is TGTGCCAGCAGCTTAGGGAGTAGTGGCACTGAAGCTTTCTTT.

The V gene is TRBV28, the J gene TRBJ1-2, with 7 nucleotides matching TRBD1. Germline assignment: CDR1 MDHEN and CDR2 SYDVKM. Trimming removed 8 bases from V and 6 bases from J; junction bases left unmatched: 3. The CDR3 is 11 residues long. The CDR3 DNA sequence: TGTGCCAGCCGGACAGGCGATGGCTACACCTTC. It codes for CASRTGDGYTF.

The J gene is TRBJ2-1, the V gene TRBV4-2; perhaps TRBD1 as D (5 bases). V lost 3 bases to trimming and J lost 1 base, with 7 bases between them. The CDR3 has 14 amino acids. Germline V lookup: CDR1 LGHNA, CDR2 YNFKEQ. CDR3 bases: TGTGCCAGCAGCCAGGGGCCTTCCTACAATGAGCAGTTCTTC. Amino acid sequence: CASSQGPSYNEQFF.

The V call is TRBV2, the J call TRBJ1-5; D gene unclear. The CDR3 sequence is 16 residues long. CDR1 and CDR2 (germline): SNHLY, FYNNEI. Trimming stripped 1 base from V and 3 bases from J, with 13 bases between. The CDR3 coding sequence is TGTGCCAGCAGTGAAGAAGTAACTGGGCCCAATCAGCCCCAGCATTTT. This codes for CASSEEVTGPNQPQHF.

This chain uses TRBV28 with TRBJ2-1; D is undetermined. The CDR3 consists of 12 residues. V was shortened by 1 base and J by 7 bases, with 5 bases between the two germline ends. The germline gives CDR1 MDHEN, CDR2 SYDVKM. The CDR3 region is CASSLSRNEQFF. The CDR3 coding sequence is TGTGCCAGCAGTTTATCGAGGAATGAGCAGTTCTTC. Filled out from reference TRBV28 and TRBJ2-1, the complete variable domain reads DVKVTQSSRYLVKRTGEKVFLECVQDMDHENMFWYRQDPGLGLRLIYFSYDVKMKEKGDIPEGYSVSREKKERFSLILESASTNQTSMYLCASSLSRNEQFFGPGTRLTVL.